This TCR beta chain was found in a study of cytomegalovirus exposure and HLA in healthy donors (dated by TCRdb to about 2017). Concerning the study at large: An earlier analysis of approximately 590 of the donors reported approximately 300 Gb of sequence data and some 100 million unique TCR beta sequences from 150 million to 200 million T cells. The study aimed to test whether cataloging public T cell receptors could reveal signatures of past pathogen exposure. Every discovery cohort repertoire had been produced on one sequencing platform. The number of typed donors differed by locus: roughly 629-630 for A, B, C, DRB1 and DQB1; approximately 530 for DQA1; 606 for DPA1; and about 470 for DPB1. A later analysis re-examined previously published TCR beta repertoires from 500 to 700 donors and added high-resolution HLA genotyping to investigate patterns of TCR occurrence. A later genetic analysis used genome-wide SNP genotypes for about 60% of the roughly 700 donors, treating that subset as a discovery cohort. To predict cytomegalovirus infection status, the study brought together high-throughput TCR immunosequencing, statistical association of individual TCRs with disease status, and machine learning. A separate validation cohort of over 95 different subjects was used in addition to the approximately 640-subject first cohort. Of the 300 to 500 genotyped donors, more than 75% were placed in the genetic ancestry cluster associated with self-reported Caucasian donors. Class I and class II HLA loci were covered by the typing at four-digit resolution. Among a few hundred genotyped donors of the cohort, an average of approximately 250,000 unique TCR beta nucleotide sequences were sequenced per donor, roughly a sixth of them non-productive. Donor age, sex, ethnicity and CMV serostatus were compiled together with the repertoire data. Approximately 300 gigabases of sequencing data and tens of millions of unique TCR sequences were included in an early release covering around 650 HLA-typed donors. In the later analysis, no new phenotypic data were used to find candidate immune exposures; instead, reliance was placed on TCR beta sequences and their occurrence across donors. Because of strong linkage in the cohort, five DR-DQ haplotypes were treated as single units for association and clustering. The study used immunosequencing to profile the T cell repertoires of 666 subjects and linked those repertoires to cytomegalovirus serostatus. To decide whether each TCR beta V gene segment behaved as functional or pseudogenic, an earlier analysis of 587 of the donors relied on high-throughput TCR beta sequencing. The paper as a whole reports these results and caveats: Compared with equally common non-associated chains, HLA-associated TCR beta chains in a later analysis were more clonally expanded and had lower generation probabilities. A few of the identified cytomegalovirus-associated TCR beta chains were confirmed in vitro to be specific for cytomegalovirus antigens. A group of highly shared sequence variants was considered likely to be a technical artifact of the sequencing pipeline. According to a later analysis, TCR association rates differed among HLA loci, with DRB1 alleles showing the most associated TCRs and HLA-C alleles showing the fewest. The only immune exposure information available for the cohort was CMV serostatus. Several of the top co-occurrence clusters appeared to be linked to parvovirus B19, influenza, CMV and Epstein-Barr virus, according to a later analysis. A later analysis associated 16,951 TCR beta sequences with specific HLA alleles at a false discovery rate of 0.05. Correlated functional status among segregating V segments might be attributable to linkage disequilibrium, but an unknown experimental factor could not be ruled out. While some public TCRs were present in many individuals, most TCR sequences turned up only very rarely across donors. A later analysis found that most CMV-associated TCR beta chains appeared HLA-restricted, with HLA associations seemingly driven largely by CMV exposure. The presence/absence analyses assumed that sequencing depth was roughly uniform across donors, and that assumption may not be true. Because some donors lacked HLA typing at each locus, the association tests relied only on the typed subset. A later genetic analysis reported fewer N-insertions in productive TCRs among donors in an Asian-associated ancestry cluster than the roughly 690-donor mean. Over 15 rarely observed V segments, including chromosome 9 orphons, were excluded from the earlier analysis of approximately 500 of the donors because counts were too low. In both the original and validation cohorts, the classifier was reported to diagnose cytomegalovirus status with high specificity and sensitivity. Broadly in line with IMGT annotations, most TCR beta V segments showed up in productive rearrangements about 87% or about 30% of the time in an earlier analysis of about 500 of the donors. A further reported finding was that TCR beta sequences accurately predicted the HLA-A and HLA-B alleles for most subjects in the first cohort. An association between a missense DCLRE1C variant and V-gene and J-gene trimming of TCR beta chains was found in a later genetic analysis and replicated in an independent cohort. According to the authors, the approach could potentially be generalized to other disease states and immunological phenotypes. This cohort had only TCR beta chains sequenced, and the lack of alpha or paired-chain data limited which features could be detected. Because the 87-base-pair reads could not distinguish some IMGT-functional V segments, including TRBV6-2 and TRBV6-3, those segments were excluded. Strong co-occurrence of HLA alleles, especially DR and DQ, made assigning TCR associations to individual alleles difficult. A total of around 150 TCR beta chains were listed by the study as associated with cytomegalovirus.

In total, about 650 healthy bone marrow donors made up the cohort. At the time of sampling, every cohort member was nominally healthy, though immune exposures that went unrecorded were likely present. The donor was CMV seropositive and belonged to the group of around 300 seropositive cohort members. Every donor gave a peripheral blood sample, and the peripheral blood mononuclear cells from that sample were used for TCR beta sequencing. Genomic DNA extraction from the blood cell samples was performed with the Qiagen DNeasy Blood Extraction Kit. With regard to this clone: The antigen it recognizes is unknown. No base quality information exists; no much larger clone differs at one position.

The junction shows trimming of 0 bases on V and 0 bases on J, and the gene matches do not reach 3 bases of it. CDR1 and CDR2 were assigned from the germline V gene as SGHRS and YFSETQ. The CDR3 runs 15 residues from the cysteine to the phenylalanine. Kept here is only the CDR3 DNA, which spans 45 bases and is read in frame from base 1. Preparation of the library involved the immunoSEQ multiplex PCR assay. For the multiplex PCR, a mixture combining 60 forward primers for TCR Vbeta segments and 13 reverse primers for TCR Jbeta segments was used. A multiplex PCR assay on genomic DNA amplified the CDR3 region of rearranged TCR beta genes. On the Illumina HiSeq System, the amplified TCR beta libraries were sequenced as 87-base-pair reads. The study's own analysis went as follows. In a later analysis, 70 million to 95 million unique TCR beta chains were counted across the approximately 640 repertoires, and about 9.9 million of these chains were shared by at least two donors. Raw reads were error-corrected and collapsed into unique sequences by a nearest-neighbor algorithm in which closely related sequences were merged to remove PCR and sequencing errors. Alignment of CDR3 sequences to IMGT reference sequences was used to assign V, D and J gene segments. Each retained sequence needed at least a six-nucleotide match to both a V gene segment and a J gene segment. A rearrangement counted as productive if the CDR3 had no stop codons and remained in frame with V and J, and every other rearrangement counted as non-productive. Following IMGT convention, CDR3 was defined as the stretch from the second conserved V-encoded cysteine to the conserved J-encoded phenylalanine. Sequences without an unambiguous match to a single V gene segment were excluded from the earlier analysis of about 640 of the donors. An earlier analysis of fewer than 650 of the donors classified V segments as functional when productive rearrangements were above 56.7% and as segregating when the standard deviation between donors was above 5%. A statistical classification framework was built for diagnosing cytomegalovirus status from the catalog of TCR beta chain sequences. A later analysis assigned V and J genes by comparing TCR nucleotide sequences with IMGT/GENE-DB human TR gene sequences. Using the TCRdist pipeline, a later analysis assigned CDR3 sequences along with most-parsimonious VDJ recombination scenarios. In a later analysis, every TCR beta chain was defined by the combination of its CDR3 amino acid sequence and its V-gene family, and reads without a unique V-gene family were dropped. In a later analysis, approximately 590 highly shared, low-generation-probability nucleotide sequences were removed to address suspected cross-contamination and a sequencing artifact. In a later analysis, a clonal expansion index was calculated for each public chain from normalized within-repertoire ranks of inferred template counts. A later analysis computed generation probabilities with a VDJ recombination model fitted to out-of-frame rearrangements, and checked the results against IGoR. In a later analysis, hypergeometric tests were used to score TCR-TCR, TCR-HLA and TCR-CMV co-occurrence, with a repertoire-size bias correction applied to TCR pairs. False discovery rates were estimated in a later analysis by permuting HLA or CMV assignments 20 times. A later analysis grouped co-occurring TCRs with DBSCAN, adding TCRdist sequence similarity when clustering within HLA-allele-positive subsets. Repertoires with fewer than 30,000 or more than 120,000 public chains, plus five repertoires with anomalous nucleotide sharing, were excluded from co-occurrence clustering. TCRdb retrieved this table from immuneACCESS and kept in-frame rearrangements only. Not all clones are present; in checked studies, unresolved V genes account for under half, and no reason is known for the remainder. Clone size and V and J calls were adopted from that table, with D and trimming inferred from the DNA. The sample table holds about 110,000 clones, of which 60% to 75% were seen once. Around 2.7% of the sample is held by the ten biggest clonotypes.

Recombination connected TRBV5-1 to TRBJ2-7, and TRBD1 aligns with 7 junction nucleotides. The clonotype was recovered from a male donor in good health and CMV-seropositive. The sequencing input was PBMCs. At the DNA level, the sequence is TGCGCCAGCAGCTTGGCCGGACAGGTCTCCTACGAGCAGTACTTC. Translated, it reads CASSLAGQVSYEQYF.